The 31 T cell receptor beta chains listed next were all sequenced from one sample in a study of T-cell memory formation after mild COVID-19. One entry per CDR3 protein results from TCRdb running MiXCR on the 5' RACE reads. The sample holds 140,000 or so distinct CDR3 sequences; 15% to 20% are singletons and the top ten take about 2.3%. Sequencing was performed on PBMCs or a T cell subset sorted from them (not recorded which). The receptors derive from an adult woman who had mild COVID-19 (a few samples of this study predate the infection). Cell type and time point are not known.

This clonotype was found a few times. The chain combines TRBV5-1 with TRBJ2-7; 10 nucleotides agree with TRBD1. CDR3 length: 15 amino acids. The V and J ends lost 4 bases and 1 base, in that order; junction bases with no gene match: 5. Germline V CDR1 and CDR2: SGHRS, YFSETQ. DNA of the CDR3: TGCGCCAGCAGCGTCGAGGGACAGGGGTCCTACGAGCAGTACTTC. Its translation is CASSVEGQGSYEQYF.

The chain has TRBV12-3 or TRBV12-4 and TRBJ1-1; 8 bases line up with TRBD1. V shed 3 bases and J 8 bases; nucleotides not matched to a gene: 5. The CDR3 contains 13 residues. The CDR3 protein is CASSFPRTGEAFF. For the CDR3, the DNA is TGTGCCAGCAGTTTTCCCCGGACAGGGGAAGCTTTCTTT.

The CDR3 reads CASSLVGTGVSTEAFF. CDR3 DNA: TGCGCCAGCAGCTTGGTGGGGACAGGGGTTAGCACTGAAGCTTTCTTT. The chain couples TRBV5-1 to TRBJ1-1; 10 bases match TRBD1. Looked up from germline, CDR1 is SGHRS and CDR2 is YFSETQ. V dropped 0 bases and J dropped 4; count of bases not matched to a gene: 6. This CDR3 has 16 residues. Variable domain in full (rest from reference TRBV5-1 and TRBJ1-1): KAGVTQTPRYLIKTRGQQVTLSCSPISGHRSVSWYQQTPGQGLQFLFEYFSETQRNKGNFPGRFSGRQFSNSRSEMNVSTLELGDSALYLCASSLVGTGVSTEAFFGQGTRLTVV.

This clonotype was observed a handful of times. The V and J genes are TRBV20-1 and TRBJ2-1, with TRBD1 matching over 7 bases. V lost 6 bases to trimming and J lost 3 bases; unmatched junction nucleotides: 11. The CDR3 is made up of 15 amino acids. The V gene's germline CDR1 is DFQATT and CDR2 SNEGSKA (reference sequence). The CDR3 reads CSAHTHQGVYNEQFF. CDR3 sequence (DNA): TGCAGTGCACATACACACCAGGGGGTCTACAATGAGCAGTTCTTC.

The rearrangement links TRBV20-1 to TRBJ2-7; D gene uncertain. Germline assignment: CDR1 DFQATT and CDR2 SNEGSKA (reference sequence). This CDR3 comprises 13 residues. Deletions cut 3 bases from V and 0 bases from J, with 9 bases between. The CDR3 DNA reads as TGCAGTGCTAGCGGCAGGCACTCCTACGAGCAGTACTTC. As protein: CSASGRHSYEQYF.

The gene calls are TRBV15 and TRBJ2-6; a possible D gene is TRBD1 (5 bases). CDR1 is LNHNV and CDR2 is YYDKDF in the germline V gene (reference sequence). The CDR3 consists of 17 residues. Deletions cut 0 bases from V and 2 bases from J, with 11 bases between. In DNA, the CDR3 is TGTGCCACCAGCAGAGATCTGGCCAGGGCTGGGGCCAACGTCCTGACTTTC. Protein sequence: CATSRDLARAGANVLTF.

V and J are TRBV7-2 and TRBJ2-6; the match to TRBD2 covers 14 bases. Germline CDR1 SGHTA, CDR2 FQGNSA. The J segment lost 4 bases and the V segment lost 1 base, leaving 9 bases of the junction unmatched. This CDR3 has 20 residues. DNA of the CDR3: TGTGCCAGCAGCTTAGGACAGACTAGCGGGAGGGCGTTGGGGGCCAACGTCCTGACTTTC. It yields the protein CASSLGQTSGRALGANVLTF.

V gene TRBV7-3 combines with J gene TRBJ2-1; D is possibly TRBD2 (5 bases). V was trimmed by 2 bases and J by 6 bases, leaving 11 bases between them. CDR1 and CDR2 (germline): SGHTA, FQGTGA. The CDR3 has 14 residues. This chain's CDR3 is CASSLGLAGNEQFF. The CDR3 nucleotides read TGTGCCAGCAGCTTAGGGCTGGCGGGCAATGAGCAGTTCTTC.

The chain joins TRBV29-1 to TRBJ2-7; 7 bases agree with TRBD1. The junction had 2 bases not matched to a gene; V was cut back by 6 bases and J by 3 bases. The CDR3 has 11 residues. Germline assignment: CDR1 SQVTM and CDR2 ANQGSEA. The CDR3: CSVWTGYEQYF. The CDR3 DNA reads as TGCAGCGTCTGGACAGGCTACGAGCAGTACTTC.

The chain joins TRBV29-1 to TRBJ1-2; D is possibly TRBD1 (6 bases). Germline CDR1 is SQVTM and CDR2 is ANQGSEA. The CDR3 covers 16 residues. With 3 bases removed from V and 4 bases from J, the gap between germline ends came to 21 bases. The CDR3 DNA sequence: TGCAGCGTTGACGCGGGGGGCGCGGGACTTGGCTATGGCTACACCTTC. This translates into CSVDAGGAGLGYGYTF.

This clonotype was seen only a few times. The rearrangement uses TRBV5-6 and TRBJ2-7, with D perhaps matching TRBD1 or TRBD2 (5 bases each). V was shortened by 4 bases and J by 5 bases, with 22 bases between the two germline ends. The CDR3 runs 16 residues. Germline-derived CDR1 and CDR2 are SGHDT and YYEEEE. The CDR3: CASSRGPTGRMDEQYF. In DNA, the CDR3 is TGTGCCAGCAGCCGGGGCCCGACGGGCCGCATGGACGAGCAGTACTTC.

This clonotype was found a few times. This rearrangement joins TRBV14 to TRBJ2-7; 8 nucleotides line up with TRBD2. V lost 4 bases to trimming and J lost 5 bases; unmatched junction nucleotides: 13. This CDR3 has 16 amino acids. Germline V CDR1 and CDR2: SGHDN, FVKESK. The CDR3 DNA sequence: TGTGCCAGCAGCCCATTGACCGGGACTAGGATCCACGAGCAGTACTTC. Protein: CASSPLTGTRIHEQYF.

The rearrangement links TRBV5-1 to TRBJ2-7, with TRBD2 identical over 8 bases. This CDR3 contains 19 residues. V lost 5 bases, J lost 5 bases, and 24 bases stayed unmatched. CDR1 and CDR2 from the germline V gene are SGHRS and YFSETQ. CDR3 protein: CASRFWITNSGLGRNEQYF. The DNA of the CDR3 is TGCGCCAGCAGATTCTGGATCACAAACTCGGGACTAGGTCGTAACGAGCAGTACTTC.

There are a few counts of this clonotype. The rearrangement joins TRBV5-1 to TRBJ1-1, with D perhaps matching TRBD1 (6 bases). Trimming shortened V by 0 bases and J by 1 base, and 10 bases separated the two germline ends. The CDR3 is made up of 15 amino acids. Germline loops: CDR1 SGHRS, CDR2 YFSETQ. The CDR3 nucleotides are TGCGCCAGCAGCTTGGGGGCGACAGGGAACACTGAAGCTTTCTTT. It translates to CASSLGATGNTEAFF.

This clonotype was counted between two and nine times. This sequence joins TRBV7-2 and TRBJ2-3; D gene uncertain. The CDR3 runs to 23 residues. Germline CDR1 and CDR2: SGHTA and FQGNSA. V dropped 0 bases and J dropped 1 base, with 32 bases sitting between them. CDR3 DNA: TGTGCCAGCAGCTTAGCCTTTTCTTGGTCCCCAGAGATCTTGGGCGGCGGCACAGATACGCAGTATTTT. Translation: CASSLAFSWSPEILGGGTDTQYF.

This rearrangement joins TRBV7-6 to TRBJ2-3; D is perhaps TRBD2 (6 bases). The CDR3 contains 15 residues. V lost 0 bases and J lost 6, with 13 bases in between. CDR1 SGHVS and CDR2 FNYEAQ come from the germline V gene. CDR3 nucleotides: TGTGCCAGCAGCTTAGCGCTAGCGCCATCGGATACGCAGTATTTT. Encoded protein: CASSLALAPSDTQYF.

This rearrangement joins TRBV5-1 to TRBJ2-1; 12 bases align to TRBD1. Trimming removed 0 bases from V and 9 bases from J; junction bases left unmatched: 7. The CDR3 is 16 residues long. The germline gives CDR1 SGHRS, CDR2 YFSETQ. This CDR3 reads CASSLGRDRGRFEQFF. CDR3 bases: TGCGCCAGCAGCTTGGGACGGGACAGGGGGCGCTTTGAGCAGTTCTTC.

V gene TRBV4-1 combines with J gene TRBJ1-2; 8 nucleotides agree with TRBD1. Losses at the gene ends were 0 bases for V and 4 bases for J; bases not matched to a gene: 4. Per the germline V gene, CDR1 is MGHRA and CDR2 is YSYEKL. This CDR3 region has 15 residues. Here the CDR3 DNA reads TGCGCCAGCAGCCAAGATCGGACAGGGCCCTATGGCTACACCTTC. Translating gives CASSQDRTGPYGYTF.

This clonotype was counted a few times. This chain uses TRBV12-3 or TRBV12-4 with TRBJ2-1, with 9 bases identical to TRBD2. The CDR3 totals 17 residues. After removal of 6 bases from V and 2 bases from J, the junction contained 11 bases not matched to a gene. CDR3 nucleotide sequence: TGTGCCAGCAGCCCCCTTAGCGGGAGCGAAACCTACAATGAGCAGTTCTTC. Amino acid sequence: CASSPLSGSETYNEQFF.

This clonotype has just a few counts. For the CDR3, the DNA is TGTGCCAGCAGTTCGGTGAGCGGGAGTCCCTACGAGCAGTACTTC. Its protein product is CASSSVSGSPYEQYF. The chain uses TRBV12-3 or TRBV12-4 and TRBJ2-7; TRBD2 matches 8 bases. V lost 4 bases to trimming and J lost 2 bases; unmatched junction nucleotides: 7. This CDR3 is built from 15 residues.

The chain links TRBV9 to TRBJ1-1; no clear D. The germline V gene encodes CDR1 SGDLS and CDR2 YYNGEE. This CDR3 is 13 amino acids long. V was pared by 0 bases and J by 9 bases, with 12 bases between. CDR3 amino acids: CASSVARQPKAFF. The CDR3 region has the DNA TGTGCCAGCAGCGTAGCCCGGCAACCAAAAGCTTTCTTT. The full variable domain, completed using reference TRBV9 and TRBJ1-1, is DSGVTQTPKHLITATGQRVTLRCSPRSGDLSVYWYQQSLDQGLQFLIQYYNGEERAKGNILERFSAQQFPDLHSELNLSSLELGDSALYFCASSVARQPKAFFGQGTRLTVV.

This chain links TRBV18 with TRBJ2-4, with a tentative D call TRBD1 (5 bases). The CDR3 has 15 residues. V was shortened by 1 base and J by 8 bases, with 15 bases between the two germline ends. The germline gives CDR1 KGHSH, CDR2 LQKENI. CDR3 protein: CASSPRAGHEDIQYF. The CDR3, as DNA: TGTGCCAGCTCACCACGGGCAGGACACGAAGACATTCAGTACTTC. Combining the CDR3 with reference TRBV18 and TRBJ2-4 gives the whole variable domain NAGVMQNPRHLVRRRGQEARLRCSPMKGHSHVYWYRQLPEEGLKFMVYLQKENIIDESGMPKERFSAEFPKEGPSILRIQQVVRGDSAAYFCASSPRAGHEDIQYFGAGTRLSVL.

The CDR3 reads CAWSRAGGYNEQFF. CDR3 nucleotide sequence: TGTGCCTGGTCCCGGGCCGGGGGGTACAATGAGCAGTTCTTC. The J gene is TRBJ2-1, the V gene TRBV30; the match to TRBD2 covers 7 bases. The CDR3 has 14 residues. V was clipped by 5 bases and J by 4 bases; unmatched bases: 8. The germline CDR1 and CDR2 sequences are GTSNPN and SVGIG (reference sequence). The entire variable domain, with the rest obtained from reference TRBV30 and TRBJ2-1, is as follows: SQTIHQWPATLVQPVGSPLSLECTVEGTSNPNLYWYRQAAGRGLQLLFYSVGIGQISSEVPQNLSASRPQDRQFILSSKKLLLSDSGFYLCAWSRAGGYNEQFFGPGTRLTVL.

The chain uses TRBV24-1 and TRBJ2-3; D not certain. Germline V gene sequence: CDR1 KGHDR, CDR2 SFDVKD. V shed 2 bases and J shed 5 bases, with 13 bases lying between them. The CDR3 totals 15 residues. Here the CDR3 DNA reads TGTGCCACCAGTGATTCAGCGCGACGAGGAGATACGCAGTATTTT. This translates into CATSDSARRGDTQYF.

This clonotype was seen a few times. In nucleotides, the CDR3 is TGTGCCAGCAGCTTCGGGACTAGTCATGGATCGGGAGCCTACGAGCAGTACTTC. The encoded protein is CASSFGTSHGSGAYEQYF. The V gene is TRBV7-8, the J gene TRBJ2-7, with 8 bases that match TRBD2. This CDR3 contains 18 residues. Per germline, CDR1 SGHVS and CDR2 FQNEAQ. V gave up 3 bases and J gave up 2 bases; unmatched junction bases: 15.

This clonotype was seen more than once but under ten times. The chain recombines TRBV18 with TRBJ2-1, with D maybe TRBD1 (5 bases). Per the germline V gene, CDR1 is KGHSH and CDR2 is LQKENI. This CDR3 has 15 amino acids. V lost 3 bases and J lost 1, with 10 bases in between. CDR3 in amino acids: CASSPIAGSYNEQFF. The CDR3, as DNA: TGTGCCAGCTCACCTATCGCAGGGTCCTACAATGAGCAGTTCTTC. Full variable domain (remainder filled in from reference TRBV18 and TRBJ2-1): NAGVMQNPRHLVRRRGQEARLRCSPMKGHSHVYWYRQLPEEGLKFMVYLQKENIIDESGMPKERFSAEFPKEGPSILRIQQVVRGDSAAYFCASSPIAGSYNEQFFGPGTRLTVL.

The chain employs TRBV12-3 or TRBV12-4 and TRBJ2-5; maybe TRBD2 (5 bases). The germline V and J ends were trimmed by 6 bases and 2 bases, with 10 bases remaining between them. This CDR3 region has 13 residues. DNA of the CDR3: TGTGCCAGCAGGTCGGGGTGGCAAGAGACCCAGTACTTC. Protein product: CASRSGWQETQYF.

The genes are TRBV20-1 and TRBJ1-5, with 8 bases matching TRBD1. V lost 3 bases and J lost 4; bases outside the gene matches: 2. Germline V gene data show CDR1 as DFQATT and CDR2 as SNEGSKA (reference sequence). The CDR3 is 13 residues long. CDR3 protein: CSASDRGNQPQHF. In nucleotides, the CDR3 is TGCAGTGCTAGCGACAGGGGAAATCAGCCCCAGCATTTT.

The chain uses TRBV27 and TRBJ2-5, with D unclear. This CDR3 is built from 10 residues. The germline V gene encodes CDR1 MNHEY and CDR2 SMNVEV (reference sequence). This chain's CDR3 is CGGQQETQYF. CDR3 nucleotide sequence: TGTGGGGGTCAACAAGAGACCCAGTACTTC.

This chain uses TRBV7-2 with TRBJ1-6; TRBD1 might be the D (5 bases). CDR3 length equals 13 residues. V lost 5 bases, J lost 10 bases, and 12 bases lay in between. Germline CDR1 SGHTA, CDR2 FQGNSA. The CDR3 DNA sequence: TGTGCCAGCAGCCCTCAGGGAGCGTCACCCCTCCACTTT. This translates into CASSPQGASPLHF.

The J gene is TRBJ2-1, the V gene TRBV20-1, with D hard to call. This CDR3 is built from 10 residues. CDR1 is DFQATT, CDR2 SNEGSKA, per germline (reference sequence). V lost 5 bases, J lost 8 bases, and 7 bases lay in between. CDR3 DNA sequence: TGCAGTGCTTTGGACGATGAGCAGTTCTTC. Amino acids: CSALDDEQFF.